This T cell receptor beta chain stems from a study of blood T cell repertoires in COVID-19. Clones were sequenced by immunoSEQ multiplex PCR, and TCRdb holds only the in-frame ones, with some missing. Altogether approximately 120,000 clones are present, roughly four fifths being singletons, with the ten largest covering 15% to 20%. V was clipped by 5 bases and J by 3 bases; unmatched bases: 6. There are 15 residues in the CDR3. Germline V CDR1 and CDR2: SGHAT, FQDESV (reference sequence). This rearrangement joins TRBV11-1 to TRBJ2-1; TRBD2 matches 8 bases. This TCR was recovered from a man aged 25-45 years who had recovered from COVID-19. The sequenced sample was PBMCs or T cells enriched from blood (not recorded which). CDR3 residues: CASSLTSANYNEQFF. As DNA, the CDR3 is TGTGCCAGCAGCCTGACTAGCGCAAACTACAATGAGCAGTTCTTC.